Listed below are T cell receptor beta chains from one sample, sequenced in a study of shared T cell receptors in the human thymus. The assay was immunoSEQ multiplex PCR, and TCRdb's table has in-frame clones only and misses some. Of 640,000 or so clones listed, more than 70% were seen once; the top ten hold 0.0094%. These data also formed part of another study, on human thymus T cells.

The sequenced sample was thymocytes. These receptors were taken from a boy in the first two years of life with a congenital heart defect. The CDR3 runs from the conserved cysteine through the conserved F or W. Fields, in order: V gene, J gene, D gene, CDR3 DNA, CDR3 protein. A D gene is named only where the DNA matches it firmly.

V: TRBV4-1; J: TRBJ2-1; D: TRBD2; DNA: TGCGCCAGCAGCCAACCGGGGACTAGCGGGAACTACTACAATGAGCAGTTCTTC; CDR3: CASSQPGTSGNYYNEQFF
V: TRBV11-2; J: TRBJ2-6; D: TRBD1; DNA: TGTGCCAGCAGCTACGACAGGGAACATGGGGCCAACGTCCTGACTTTC; CDR3: CASSYDREHGANVLTF
V: TRBV28; J: TRBJ2-7; D: NA; DNA: TGTGCCAGCAGTCCGTACGGGTTCGAGCAGTACTTC; CDR3: CASSPYGFEQYF
V: TRBV7-6; J: TRBJ1-5; D: NA; DNA: TGTGCCAGCAGCTTAGCGTTAAGTAGAAATCAGCCCCAGCATTTT; CDR3: CASSLALSRNQPQHF
V: TRBV28; J: TRBJ2-1; D: NA; DNA: TGTGCCAGCAGACCGGGACAAGTCAGGGAAAATGAGCAGTTCTTC; CDR3: CASRPGQVRENEQFF
V: TRBV6-4; J: TRBJ2-1; D: NA; DNA: TGTGCCAGCAGTGACCGACAGGTTTACAATGAGCAGTTCTTC; CDR3: CASSDRQVYNEQFF
V: TRBV4-1; J: TRBJ1-1; D: NA; DNA: TGCGCCAGCAGCCAATTTCGGGAGGGCGTCACTGAAGCTTTCTTT; CDR3: CASSQFREGVTEAFF
V: TRBV27; J: TRBJ1-4; D: TRBD1; DNA: TGTGCCAGCAGTTTCGGCACAGGGGGCGCGTTTGAAAAACTGTTTTTT; CDR3: CASSFGTGGAFEKLFF
V: TRBV23-1; J: TRBJ2-6; D: NA; DNA: TGCGCCAGCAGTCAAGCGGGCCCCCCTGGGGCCAACGTCCTGACTTTC; CDR3: CASSQAGPPGANVLTF
V: TRBV4-3; J: TRBJ2-5; D: NA; DNA: TGCGCCAGCAGCTTACACCGGGAACTGAGGCTTGAGACCCAGTACTTC; CDR3: CASSLHRELRLETQYF